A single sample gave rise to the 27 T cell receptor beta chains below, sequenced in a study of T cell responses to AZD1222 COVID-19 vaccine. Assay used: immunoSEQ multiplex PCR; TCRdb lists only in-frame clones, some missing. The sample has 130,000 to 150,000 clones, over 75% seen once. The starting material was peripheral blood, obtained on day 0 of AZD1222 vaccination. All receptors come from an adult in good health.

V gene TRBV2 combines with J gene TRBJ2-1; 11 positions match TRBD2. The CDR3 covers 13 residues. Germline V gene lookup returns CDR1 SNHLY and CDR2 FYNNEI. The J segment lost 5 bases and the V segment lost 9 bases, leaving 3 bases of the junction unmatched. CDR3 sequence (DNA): TGTGCCAGTACGGGACTAGCGGACAATGAGCAGTTCTTC. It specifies CASTGLADNEQFF.

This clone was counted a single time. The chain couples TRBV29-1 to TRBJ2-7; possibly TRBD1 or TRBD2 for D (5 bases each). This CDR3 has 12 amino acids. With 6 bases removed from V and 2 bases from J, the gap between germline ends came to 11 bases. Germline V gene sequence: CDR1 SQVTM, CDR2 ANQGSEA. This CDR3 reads CSVDGAAYEQYF. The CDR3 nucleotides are TGCAGCGTCGACGGGGCAGCCTACGAGCAGTACTTC.

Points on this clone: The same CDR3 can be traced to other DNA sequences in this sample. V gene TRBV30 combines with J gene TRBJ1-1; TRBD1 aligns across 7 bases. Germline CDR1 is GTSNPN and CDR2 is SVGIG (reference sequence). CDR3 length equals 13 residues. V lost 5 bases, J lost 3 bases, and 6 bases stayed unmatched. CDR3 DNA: TGTGCCTGGTCCGTCAGGGGGGACACTGAAGCTTTCTTT. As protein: CAWSVRGDTEAFF.

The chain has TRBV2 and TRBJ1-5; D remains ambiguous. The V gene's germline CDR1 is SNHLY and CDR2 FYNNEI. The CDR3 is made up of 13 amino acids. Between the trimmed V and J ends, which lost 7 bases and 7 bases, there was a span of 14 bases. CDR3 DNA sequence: TGTGCCAGCAACGCAGACCCCCGACAGCCCCAGCATTTT. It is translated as CASNADPRQPQHF.

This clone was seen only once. The CDR3 sequence: CASSSYRTSGISEQFF. The CDR3 region has the DNA TGTGCCAGCAGCTCATACCGGACTAGCGGGATTAGTGAGCAGTTCTTC. The chain couples TRBV5-6 to TRBJ2-1; 12 bases fit TRBD2. Trimming at V came to 3 bases and at J to 9 bases, leaving 10 bases not matched to a gene. The CDR3 runs 16 residues. The V gene's germline CDR1 is SGHDT and CDR2 YYEEEE.

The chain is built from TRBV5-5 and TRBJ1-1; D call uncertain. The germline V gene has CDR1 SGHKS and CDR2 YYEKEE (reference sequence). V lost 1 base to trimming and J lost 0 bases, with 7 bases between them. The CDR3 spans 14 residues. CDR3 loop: CASSLNGMNTEAFF. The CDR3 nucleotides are TGTGCCAGCAGCTTGAACGGGATGAACACTGAAGCTTTCTTT.

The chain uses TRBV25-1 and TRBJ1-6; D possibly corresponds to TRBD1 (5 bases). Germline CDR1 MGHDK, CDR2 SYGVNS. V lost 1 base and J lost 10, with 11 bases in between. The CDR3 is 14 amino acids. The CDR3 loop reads CASSEWGVGSPLHF. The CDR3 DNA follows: TGTGCCAGCAGTGAATGGGGGGTCGGGTCACCCCTCCACTTT. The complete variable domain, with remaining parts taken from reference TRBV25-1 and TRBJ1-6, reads EADIYQTPRYLVIGTGKKITLECSQTMGHDKMYWYQQDPGMELHLIHYSYGVNSTEKGDLSSESTVSRIRTEHFPLTLESARPSHTSQYLCASSEWGVGSPLHFGNGTRLTVT.

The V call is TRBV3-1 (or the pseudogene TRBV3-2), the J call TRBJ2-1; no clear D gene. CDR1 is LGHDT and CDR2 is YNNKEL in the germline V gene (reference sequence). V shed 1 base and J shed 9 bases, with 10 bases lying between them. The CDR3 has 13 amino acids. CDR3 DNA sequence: TGTGCCAGCAGCCAAGGAAGGGTGGGTGAGCAGTTCTTC. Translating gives CASSQGRVGEQFF.

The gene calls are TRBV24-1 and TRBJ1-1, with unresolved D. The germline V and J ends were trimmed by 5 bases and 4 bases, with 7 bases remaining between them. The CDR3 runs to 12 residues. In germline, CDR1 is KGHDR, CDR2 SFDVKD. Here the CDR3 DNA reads TGTGCCACCAGTGGGCAGGCCACTGAAGCTTTCTTT. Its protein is CATSGQATEAFF.

Here the CDR3 DNA reads TGCAGCGTTGCCGGGTCAGGCACTGAAAAACTGTTTTTT. Protein product: CSVAGSGTEKLFF. The rearrangement links TRBV29-1 to TRBJ1-4; D unresolved. The CDR3 runs 13 residues. V gave up 4 bases and J gave up 7 bases, with 13 bases separating them. Germline V lookup: CDR1 SQVTM, CDR2 ANQGSEA.

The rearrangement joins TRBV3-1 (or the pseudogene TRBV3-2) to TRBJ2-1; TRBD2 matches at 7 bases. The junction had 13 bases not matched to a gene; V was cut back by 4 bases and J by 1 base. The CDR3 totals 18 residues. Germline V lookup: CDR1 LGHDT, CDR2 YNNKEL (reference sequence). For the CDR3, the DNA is TGTGCCAGCAGCCCAAGGCGCCTAGCGGACTATTCCTACAATGAGCAGTTCTTC. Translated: CASSPRRLADYSYNEQFF.

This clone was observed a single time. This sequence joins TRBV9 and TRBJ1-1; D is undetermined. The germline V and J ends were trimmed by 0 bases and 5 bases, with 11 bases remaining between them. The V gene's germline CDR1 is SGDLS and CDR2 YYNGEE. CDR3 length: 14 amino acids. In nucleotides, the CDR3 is TGTGCCAGCAGCGTAGGAGGAGGGTGGACTGAAGCTTTCTTT. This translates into CASSVGGGWTEAFF.

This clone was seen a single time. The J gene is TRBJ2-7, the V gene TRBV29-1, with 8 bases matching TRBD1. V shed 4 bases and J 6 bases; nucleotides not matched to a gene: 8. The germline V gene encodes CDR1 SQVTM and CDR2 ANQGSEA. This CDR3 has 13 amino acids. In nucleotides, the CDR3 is TGCAGCGTTGTGGTCCAGGGGGCTGGCGAGCAGTACTTC. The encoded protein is CSVVVQGAGEQYF.

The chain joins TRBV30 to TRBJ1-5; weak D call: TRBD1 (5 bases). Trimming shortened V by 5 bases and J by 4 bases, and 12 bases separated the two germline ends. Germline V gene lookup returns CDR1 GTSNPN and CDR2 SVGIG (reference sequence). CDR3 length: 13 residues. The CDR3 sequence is CAWDRGGNQPQHF. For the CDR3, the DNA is TGTGCCTGGGACCGGGGGGGAAATCAGCCCCAGCATTTT.

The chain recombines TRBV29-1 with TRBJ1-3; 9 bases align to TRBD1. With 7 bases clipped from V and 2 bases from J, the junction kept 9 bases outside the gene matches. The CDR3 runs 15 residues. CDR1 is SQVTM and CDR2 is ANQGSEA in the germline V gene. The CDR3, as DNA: TGCAGCGGGCAACAGGGACAGGGTACTGGAAACACCATATATTTT. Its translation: CSGQQGQGTGNTIYF.

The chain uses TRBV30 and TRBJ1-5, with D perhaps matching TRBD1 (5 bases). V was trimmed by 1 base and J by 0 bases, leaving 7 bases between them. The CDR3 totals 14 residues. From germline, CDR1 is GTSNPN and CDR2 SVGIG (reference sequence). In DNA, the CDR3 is TGTGCCTGGAGTGGGGGGTATAGCAATCAGCCCCAGCATTTT. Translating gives CAWSGGYSNQPQHF. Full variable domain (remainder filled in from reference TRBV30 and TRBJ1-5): SQTIHQWPATLVQPVGSPLSLECTVEGTSNPNLYWYRQAAGRGLQLLFYSVGIGQISSEVPQNLSASRPQDRQFILSSKKLLLSDSGFYLCAWSGGYSNQPQHFGDGTRLSIL.

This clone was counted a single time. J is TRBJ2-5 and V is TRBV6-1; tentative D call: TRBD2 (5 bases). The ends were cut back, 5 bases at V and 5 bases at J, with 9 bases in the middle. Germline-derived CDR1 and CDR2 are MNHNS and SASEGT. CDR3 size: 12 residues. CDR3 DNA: TGTGCCAGCAGTTCAGGCGGGGAGACCCAGTACTTC. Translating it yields CASSSGGETQYF.

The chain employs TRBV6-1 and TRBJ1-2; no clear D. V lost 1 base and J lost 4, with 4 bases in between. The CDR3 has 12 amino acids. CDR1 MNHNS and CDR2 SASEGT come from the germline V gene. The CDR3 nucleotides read TGTGCCAGCAGTGAAGGGGGCTATGGCTACACCTTC. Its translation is CASSEGGYGYTF.

CDR3 sequence: CASSQRGGRTYEQYF. CDR3 nucleotide sequence: TGTGCCAGCAGCCAACGCGGGGGGCGCACCTACGAGCAGTACTTC. The chain carries TRBV16 and TRBJ2-7; 8 nucleotides match TRBD2. Germline-derived CDR1 and CDR2 are KGHSY and FQNENV. Germline trimming cut 2 bases from V and 2 bases from J; bases unmatched to any gene: 5. The CDR3 runs 15 residues.

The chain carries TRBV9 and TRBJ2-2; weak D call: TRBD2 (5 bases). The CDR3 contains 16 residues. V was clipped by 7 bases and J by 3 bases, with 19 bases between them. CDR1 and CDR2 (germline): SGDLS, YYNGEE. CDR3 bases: TGTGCCAGCGGACTCGGACGGAATTCGGACACCGGGGAGCTGTTTTTT. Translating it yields CASGLGRNSDTGELFF.

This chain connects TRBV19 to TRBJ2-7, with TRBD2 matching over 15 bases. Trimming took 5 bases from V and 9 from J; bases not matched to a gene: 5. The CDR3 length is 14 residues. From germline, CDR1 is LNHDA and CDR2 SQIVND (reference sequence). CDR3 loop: CASSGGLAGGWQYF. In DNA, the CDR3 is TGTGCCAGTAGTGGGGGACTAGCGGGAGGTTGGCAGTACTTC.

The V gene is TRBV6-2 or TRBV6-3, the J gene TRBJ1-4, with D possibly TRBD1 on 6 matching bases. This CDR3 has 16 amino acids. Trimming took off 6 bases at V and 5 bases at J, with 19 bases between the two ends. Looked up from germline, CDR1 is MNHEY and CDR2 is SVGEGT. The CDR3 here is CASSFGQSVDNEKLFF. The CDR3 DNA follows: TGTGCCAGCAGCTTTGGACAGTCCGTGGACAATGAAAAACTGTTTTTT.

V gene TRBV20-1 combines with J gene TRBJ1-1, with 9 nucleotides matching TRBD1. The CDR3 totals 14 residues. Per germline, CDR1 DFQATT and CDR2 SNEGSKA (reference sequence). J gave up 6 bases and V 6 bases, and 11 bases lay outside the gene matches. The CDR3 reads CSASTGTGRPEAFF. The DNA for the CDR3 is TGCAGTGCGAGTACCGGGACAGGGCGCCCTGAAGCTTTCTTT.

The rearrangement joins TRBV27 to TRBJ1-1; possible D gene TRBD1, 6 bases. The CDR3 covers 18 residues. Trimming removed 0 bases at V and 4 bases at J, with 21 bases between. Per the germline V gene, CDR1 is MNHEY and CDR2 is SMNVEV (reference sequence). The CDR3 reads CASSLSYIPQGPVTEAFF. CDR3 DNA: TGTGCCAGCAGTTTATCGTATATTCCGCAGGGGCCGGTCACTGAAGCTTTCTTT.

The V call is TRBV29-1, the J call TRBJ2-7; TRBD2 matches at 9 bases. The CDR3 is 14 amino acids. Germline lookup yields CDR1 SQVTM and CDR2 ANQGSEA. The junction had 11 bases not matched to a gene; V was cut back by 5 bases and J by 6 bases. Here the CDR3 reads CSVTIAGEEFEQYF. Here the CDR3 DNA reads TGCAGCGTTACTATAGCGGGAGAGGAGTTCGAGCAGTACTTC.

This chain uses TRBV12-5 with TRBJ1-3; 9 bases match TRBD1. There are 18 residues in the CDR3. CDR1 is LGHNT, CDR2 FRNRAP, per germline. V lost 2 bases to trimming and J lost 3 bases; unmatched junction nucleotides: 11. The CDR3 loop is CASGLTLGQGLGGNTIYF. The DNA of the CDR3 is TGTGCTAGTGGTTTGACTCTGGGACAGGGCCTCGGTGGAAACACCATATATTTT.

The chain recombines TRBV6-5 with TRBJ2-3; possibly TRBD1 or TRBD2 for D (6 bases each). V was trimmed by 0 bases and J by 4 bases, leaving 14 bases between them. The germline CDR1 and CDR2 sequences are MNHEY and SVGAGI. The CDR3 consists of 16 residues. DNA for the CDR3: TGTGCCAGCAGTTACTCGGGCCTAGGGGGGTCAGATACGCAGTATTTT. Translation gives CASSYSGLGGSDTQYF.